The clone carrying this T cell receptor beta chain was recorded a few times. This sample was taken from a study of blood T cell repertoires in COVID-19. After removal of 1 base from V and 4 bases from J, the junction contained 9 bases not matched to a gene. The CDR3 extends over 17 amino acids. CDR1 and CDR2 from the germline V gene are LGHNA and YNFKEQ. Repertoires were generated with immunoSEQ multiplex PCR, while TCRdb's copy carries only in-frame clones and drops some. The top ten clones hold roughly 10% of a sample with 190,000 or so clones, approximately 85% of them seen once. What was sequenced was PBMCs or T cells enriched from blood (not recorded which). The V and J genes are TRBV4-2 and TRBJ2-1; TRBD1 agrees at 8 bases. This TCR was sampled from a man aged 35 to 55 who had recovered from COVID-19. CDR3 DNA: TGTGCCAGCAGCCAAGGACCGACAGGGGACCCTTACAATGAGCAGTTCTTC. Protein product: CASSQGPTGDPYNEQFF.